A selection of T cell receptor beta chains follows, all from one sample in a study of blood T cell repertoires in COVID-19. The protocol was immunoSEQ multiplex PCR, while the TCRdb copy is restricted to in-frame clones and leaves out a portion. The table records tens of thousands of clones, around 80% of them present only once. The sequenced material came from peripheral blood. Source of these receptors: a man older than 75 with acute or convalescent COVID-19. Each CDR3 is given with its conserved first and last residue. The order of the fields is V gene, D gene, clone size, J gene, CDR3 protein, CDR3 DNA. The D gene is left open where the match is weak. Clone size is not always given. Where it is, it says once, few, many or a class for expanded clones.

TRBV3-1/TRBV3-2	TRBD1	.	TRBJ1-6	CASSLGTAKTLHF	TGTGCCAGCAGCCTCGGGACAGCTAAAACCCTCCACTTT
TRBV5-1	.	.	TRBJ1-1	CASSPLREGTEAFF	TGCGCCAGCAGCCCTCTTCGTGAGGGAACTGAAGCTTTCTTT
TRBV11-2	.	once	TRBJ2-7	CASSLDAQGTYEQYF	TGTGCCAGCAGCTTAGATGCCCAGGGAACCTACGAGCAGTACTTC
TRBV27	TRBD2	once	TRBJ2-1	CASSPGLAGATLF	TGTGCCAGCAGTCCGGGACTAGCGGGGGCCACCCTCTTC
TRBV9	TRBD1	few	TRBJ2-1	CASSLGQGNYEQFF	TGTGCCAGCAGCCTGGGACAGGGTAACTATGAGCAGTTCTTC
TRBV6-2/TRBV6-3	TRBD2	.	TRBJ2-2	CASSRSRTSGGGGELFF	TGTGCCAGCAGTCGTTCTCGGACTAGCGGGGGCGGCGGGGAGCTGTTTTTT
TRBV28	.	.	TRBJ1-2	CASSLPLGLPGGDYGYTF	TGTGCCAGCAGTTTACCCCTGGGACTGCCCGGGGGGGATTATGGCTACACCTTC
TRBV27	.	.	TRBJ2-3	CASSFWGGGTDTQYF	TGTGCCAGCAGTTTTTGGGGAGGAGGCACAGATACGCAGTATTTT
TRBV5-6	.	few	TRBJ1-3	CASSLNPRTDSGNTIYF	TGTGCCAGCAGCTTGAACCCCCGGACAGACTCTGGAAACACCATATATTTT
TRBV7-8	TRBD2	.	TRBJ2-5	CASSLWDSLVLAGGGETQYF	TGTGCCAGCAGCTTATGGGACAGCCTTGTACTAGCGGGGGGAGGCGAGACCCAGTACTTC
TRBV11-3	.	.	TRBJ2-1	CASSSERRNNEQFF	TGTGCCAGCAGCTCCGAGCGGAGAAACAATGAGCAGTTCTTC
TRBV13	TRBD2	.	TRBJ2-3	CASGSGGSTDTQYF	TGTGCCAGCGGCTCGGGGGGGAGCACAGATACGCAGTATTTT
TRBV24-1	TRBD1	.	TRBJ2-3	CATSDFSGQGEDTQYF	TGTGCCACCAGTGATTTCAGTGGACAGGGGGAAGATACGCAGTATTTT
TRBV24-1	TRBD2	.	TRBJ2-7	CATSATSAAYEQYF	TGTGCCACCAGTGCCACTAGCGCAGCCTACGAGCAGTACTTC
TRBV4-2	TRBD2	.	TRBJ2-2	CASSQRLAGHTGELFF	TGTGCCAGCAGCCAAAGACTAGCGGGACACACCGGGGAGCTGTTTTTT
TRBV19	.	.	TRBJ2-1	CASSPGLFSNEQFF	TGTGCCAGTAGTCCTGGACTGTTTAGCAATGAGCAGTTCTTC
TRBV3-1/TRBV3-2	TRBD1	.	TRBJ1-3	CASSQDWDRVGNTIYF	TGTGCCAGCAGCCAAGATTGGGACAGGGTTGGAAACACCATATATTTT
TRBV19	TRBD1	.	TRBJ1-6	CASSAYTGGGNSPLHF	TGTGCCAGTAGTGCCTACACAGGGGGCGGAAATTCACCCCTCCACTTT
TRBV5-4	.	.	TRBJ1-2	CASSLGTNYGYTF	TGTGCCAGCAGCCTGGGCACAAACTATGGCTACACCTTC
TRBV6-5	.	.	TRBJ1-1	CASSYLVLDQGEAFF	TGTGCCAGCAGTTACTTGGTGCTAGACCAGGGGGAAGCTTTCTTT
TRBV30	.	.	TRBJ2-5	CAGGGRGETQYF	TGTGCCGGGGGCGGGCGGGGAGAGACCCAGTACTTC
TRBV3-1/TRBV3-2	.	.	TRBJ1-2	CASSQVTGTGYTF	TGTGCCAGCAGCCAAGTTACAGGGACCGGCTACACCTTC
TRBV5-1	TRBD2	.	TRBJ2-2	CASSPGTSGNTGELFF	TGCGCCAGCAGCCCAGGGACTAGCGGAAACACCGGGGAGCTGTTTTTT
TRBV30	TRBD2	few	TRBJ2-5	CAWGRIGTTKETQYF	TGTGCCTGGGGGCGTATCGGGACTACGAAAGAGACCCAGTACTTC
TRBV5-1	TRBD1	.	TRBJ2-7	CASSPEGTVYEQYF	TGCGCCAGCAGCCCCGAAGGGACAGTCTACGAGCAGTACTTC
TRBV9	TRBD2	once	TRBJ2-1	CASSVGGSGGPSYNEQFF	TGTGCCAGCAGCGTAGGAGGGAGCGGGGGCCCCTCCTACAATGAGCAGTTCTTC
TRBV2	.	.	TRBJ1-2	CASSEGVYGYTF	TGTGCCAGCAGTGAGGGCGTCTATGGCTACACCTTC
TRBV9	.	.	TRBJ1-1	CASSPAGEGGEAFF	TGTGCCAGCAGCCCTGCCGGGGAGGGAGGTGAAGCTTTCTTT
TRBV11-3	TRBD1	.	TRBJ2-6	CASSHGLGQGSGANVLTF	TGTGCCAGCAGCCACGGTTTGGGACAGGGGTCTGGGGCCAACGTCCTGACTTTC
TRBV27	.	.	TRBJ2-3	CASQTAPSTDTQYF	TGTGCCAGCCAGACAGCGCCTAGCACAGATACGCAGTATTTT
TRBV5-1	TRBD2	.	TRBJ2-4	CASSQGLAVNIQYF	TGCGCCAGCAGCCAGGGACTAGCGGTAAACATTCAGTACTTC
TRBV7-9	.	.	TRBJ2-6	CASSWPGITGANVLTF	TGTGCCAGCAGCTGGCCAGGGATTACTGGGGCCAACGTCCTGACTTTC
TRBV7-8	.	.	TRBJ2-5	CASSLERETQYF	TGTGCCAGCAGCTTAGAGCGAGAGACCCAGTACTTC
TRBV5-1	TRBD1	.	TRBJ1-1	CASRNRGNTEAFF	TGCGCCAGCAGGAACAGGGGGAACACTGAAGCTTTCTTT
TRBV19	.	.	TRBJ2-3	CASSAEGHHTQYF	TGTGCCAGTAGTGCTGAGGGACACCATACGCAGTATTTT
TRBV6-5	.	.	TRBJ1-5	CASSIHRDVQPQHF	TGTGCCAGCAGTATACACAGGGATGTTCAGCCCCAGCATTTT
TRBV29-1	TRBD1	.	TRBJ2-1	CSVRQGDNEQFF	TGCAGCGTTCGACAGGGGGACAATGAGCAGTTCTTC
TRBV3-1/TRBV3-2	TRBD1	.	TRBJ1-5	CASSQGTGGDQPQHF	TGTGCCAGCAGCCAAGGGACAGGGGGGGATCAGCCCCAGCATTTT
TRBV24-1	TRBD1	.	TRBJ1-5	CATSEGGTNQPQHF	TGTGCCACCAGTGAAGGGGGCACGAATCAGCCCCAGCATTTT
TRBV4-1	.	.	TRBJ2-1	CASSQEGSLSGNEQFF	TGCGCCAGCAGCCAAGAAGGATCGCTCTCGGGGAATGAGCAGTTCTTC